The present T cell receptor (beta chain) was sequenced within a study of cytomegalovirus exposure and HLA in healthy donors. The PCR had 60 Vbeta and 13 Jbeta primers. Assay used: immunoSEQ multiplex PCR; TCRdb lists only in-frame clones, some missing. Of about 130,000 clones detected, approximately 85% appear once; the ten largest clones hold about 1.5%. Study-wide results and caveats: Most subjects had HLA-A and HLA-B alleles reportedly predicted accurately by TCR beta sequences. TCR beta V segments were, for the most part, productive about 90% or about 30% of the time in an earlier analysis.

On this clone itself: Its antigen is not known.

Trimming shortened V by 5 bases and J by 5 bases, and 13 bases separated the two germline ends. This CDR3 has 14 residues. From germline, CDR1 is SGHTA and CDR2 FQGTGA. The source of this sequence is a boy aged 5 to 17 in good health and CMV-seronegative. Sequences were obtained from PBMCs. The V gene is TRBV7-3, the J gene TRBJ2-1, with D perhaps TRBD1 (5 bases). The CDR3 nucleotides are TGTGCCAGCAGCCAGGGCGATAAAAACAATGAGCAGTTCTTC. Translating it yields CASSQGDKNNEQFF.